This T cell receptor beta chain is from a study of blood T cells in healthy people across ages. The CDR3 runs 16 residues. CDR1 and CDR2 (germline): SGHAT, FQNNGV. A second PCR of 7 to 11 cycles used a sample-barcoded 5' primer and a J-beta primer mix. The study obtained at least 2.5 million CDR3-containing paired-end reads from every sample. TCRdb recomputed calls from the 5' RACE reads with MiXCR, one row per CDR3 protein. The table has fewer than 2 million distinct CDR3 sequences, 30% to 40% seen once; the top ten hold 23%. There are a few counts of this clonotype. One end of the junction does not line up with germline, which may come from a read error.

This TCR came from a human donor in good health. The J gene is TRBJ2-3, the V gene TRBV11-2, with D tentatively TRBD1 (5 bases). Source material: blood. In DNA form, the CDR3 reads TGTGCCAGCAGCTTATGGGGCAGACCTTTCACAGATGCGCAGTATTTT. It codes for CASSLWGRPFTDAQYF.